Listed below are T cell receptor beta chains from one sample, sequenced in a study. TCRdb independently ran MiXCR on the 5' RACE reads; one entry per CDR3 protein. Here the sample spans around 55,000 distinct CDR3 sequences, more than 20% being singletons. The sequenced sample was tumor-infiltrating Tregs sorted from the breast tumor. The receptors derive from a female donor with breast cancer. The CDR3 runs from the conserved cysteine through the conserved F or W. A D gene is named only where the DNA matches it firmly. A row's size may be missing; if present it is once, few, many or a size class.

d_gene: TRBD1
j_gene: TRBJ2-2
v_gene: TRBV7-8
len: 15
abundance: -
CDR3aa: CASSLGAGGLGELFF
CDR3nt: TGTGCCAGCAGCTTGGGAGCAGGGGGCCTCGGGGAGCTGTTTTTT

d_gene: -
j_gene: TRBJ2-1
v_gene: TRBV5-1
len: 13
abundance: few
CDR3aa: CASSIRGYNEQFF
CDR3nt: TGCGCCAGCAGTATAAGGGGATACAATGAGCAGTTCTTC

d_gene: TRBD1
j_gene: TRBJ1-5
v_gene: TRBV19
len: 14
abundance: few
CDR3aa: CASSRGQTNQPQHF
CDR3nt: TGTGCCAGTAGTAGGGGACAGACCAATCAGCCCCAGCATTTT

d_gene: -
j_gene: TRBJ1-4
v_gene: TRBV27
len: 13
abundance: many
CDR3aa: CASSLRQNEKLFF
CDR3nt: TGTGCCAGCAGTTTACGACAAAATGAAAAACTGTTTTTT

d_gene: -
j_gene: TRBJ2-1
v_gene: TRBV24-1
len: 15
abundance: -
CDR3aa: CATSDFKGTYNEQFF
CDR3nt: TGTGCCACCAGTGATTTTAAGGGCACCTACAATGAGCAGTTCTTC

d_gene: TRBD2
j_gene: TRBJ2-3
v_gene: TRBV12-3/TRBV12-4
len: 16
abundance: few
CDR3aa: CASSPPASGGLDTQYF
CDR3nt: TGTGCCAGCAGTCCCCCCGCTAGCGGGGGTTTAGATACGCAGTATTTT

d_gene: -
j_gene: TRBJ2-1
v_gene: TRBV6-1
len: 16
abundance: few
CDR3aa: CASRGGETTSLHEQFF
CDR3nt: TGTGCCAGCAGGGGGGGCGAAACAACTAGCCTTCATGAGCAGTTCTTC

d_gene: -
j_gene: TRBJ2-7
v_gene: TRBV20-1
len: 15
abundance: -
CDR3aa: CSATPSGQGSYEQYF
CDR3nt: TGCAGTGCTACTCCTTCGGGGCAGGGGTCCTACGAGCAGTACTTC

d_gene: -
j_gene: TRBJ1-1
v_gene: TRBV10-3
len: 13
abundance: -
CDR3aa: CAISERGDTEAFF
CDR3nt: TGTGCCATCAGTGAAAGAGGGGATACTGAAGCTTTCTTT

d_gene: -
j_gene: TRBJ2-1
v_gene: TRBV13
len: 10
abundance: -
CDR3aa: CASSVNEQFF
CDR3nt: TGTGCCAGCAGCGTAAATGAGCAGTTCTTC

d_gene: -
j_gene: TRBJ1-1
v_gene: TRBV29-1
len: 12
abundance: many
CDR3aa: CSVAQGYTEAFF
CDR3nt: TGCAGCGTCGCACAGGGATACACTGAAGCTTTCTTT

d_gene: -
j_gene: TRBJ1-2
v_gene: TRBV24-1
len: 12
abundance: -
CDR3aa: CATSDPGKGYTF
CDR3nt: TGTGCCACCAGTGACCCGGGTAAAGGCTACACCTTC

d_gene: TRBD2
j_gene: TRBJ2-2
v_gene: TRBV29-1
len: 16
abundance: few
CDR3aa: CSVATARGGATGELFF
CDR3nt: TGCAGCGTTGCAACAGCTCGGGGAGGGGCCACCGGGGAGCTGTTTTTT

d_gene: -
j_gene: TRBJ1-6
v_gene: TRBV4-1
len: 13
abundance: many
CDR3aa: CASALRLNSPLHF
CDR3nt: TGCGCCAGCGCTTTAAGGCTTAATTCACCCCTCCACTTT

d_gene: TRBD1
j_gene: TRBJ1-1
v_gene: TRBV12-3/TRBV12-4
len: 15
abundance: -
CDR3aa: CASSGGDRVNTEAFF
CDR3nt: TGTGCCAGCAGTGGGGGAGACAGGGTGAACACTGAAGCTTTCTTT

d_gene: TRBD1
j_gene: TRBJ1-5
v_gene: TRBV6-5
len: 15
abundance: few
CDR3aa: CASRRTGISNQPQHF
CDR3nt: TGTGCCAGCAGACGGACAGGGATAAGCAATCAGCCCCAGCATTTT

d_gene: TRBD2
j_gene: TRBJ2-7
v_gene: TRBV20-1
len: 16
abundance: few
CDR3aa: CSAHFKLRLAGYEQYF
CDR3nt: TGCAGTGCTCATTTCAAACTCCGACTAGCGGGCTACGAGCAGTACTTC

d_gene: -
j_gene: TRBJ2-7
v_gene: TRBV6-1
len: 13
abundance: many
CDR3aa: CASFPDGPYRQYF
CDR3nt: TGTGCCTCATTCCCAGACGGCCCCTATAGGCAGTACTTC

d_gene: TRBD2
j_gene: TRBJ2-7
v_gene: TRBV7-2
len: 17
abundance: -
CDR3aa: CASSYLGTSGRVYEQYF
CDR3nt: TGTGCCAGCAGCTACCTAGGGACTAGCGGGAGAGTCTACGAGCAGTACTTC

d_gene: TRBD1
j_gene: TRBJ1-5
v_gene: TRBV6-5
len: 17
abundance: many
CDR3aa: CASRSTGGGGGNQPQHF
CDR3nt: TGTGCCAGCAGGTCGACAGGGGGCGGAGGGGGCAATCAGCCCCAGCATTTT

d_gene: TRBD1
j_gene: TRBJ1-2
v_gene: TRBV4-1
len: 15
abundance: -
CDR3aa: CASSQRAGGIYGYTF
CDR3nt: TGCGCCAGCAGCCAAAGGGCAGGGGGCATCTATGGCTACACCTTC

d_gene: -
j_gene: TRBJ1-2
v_gene: TRBV7-9
len: 11
abundance: many
CDR3aa: CASSFEGGYTF
CDR3nt: TGTGCCAGCAGCTTCGAAGGCGGCTACACCTTC

d_gene: -
j_gene: TRBJ1-6
v_gene: TRBV7-2
len: 18
abundance: -
CDR3aa: CASSNQAGVQNWNSPLHF
CDR3nt: TGTGCCAGCAGCAACCAAGCCGGTGTTCAGAATTGGAATTCACCCCTCCACTTT

d_gene: -
j_gene: TRBJ2-3
v_gene: TRBV20-1
len: 13
abundance: many
CDR3aa: CSARPSVTDTQYF
CDR3nt: TGCAGTGCTAGACCTAGCGTCACAGATACGCAGTATTTT

d_gene: TRBD1
j_gene: TRBJ1-2
v_gene: TRBV20-1
len: 14
abundance: -
CDR3aa: CSATYDRVAYGCTF
CDR3nt: TGCAGTGCTACATATGACAGGGTGGCTTATGGCTGCACCTTC

d_gene: TRBD1
j_gene: TRBJ2-3
v_gene: TRBV5-1
len: 16
abundance: many
CDR3aa: CASGRRGQGQGDTQYF
CDR3nt: TGCGCCAGCGGGCGAAGAGGACAGGGTCAGGGAGATACGCAGTATTTT

d_gene: -
j_gene: TRBJ1-4
v_gene: TRBV13
len: 13
abundance: -
CDR3aa: CASEVRGNEKLFF
CDR3nt: TGTGCCAGCGAAGTTCGGGGGAATGAAAAACTGTTTTTT